This T cell receptor (beta chain) was identified during a study of blood T cell repertoires in COVID-19. Study overall: Samples representing acute and convalescent COVID-19 were sourced from the United States, Italy and Spain. PBMCs, B-cell-depleted T cells, or T cells were the source of the cDNA or gDNA that made up the material.

The germline gives CDR1 KGHSH, CDR2 LQKENI. The CDR3 loop spans 16 amino acids. J gave up 7 bases and V 5 bases, and 7 bases lay outside the gene matches. In the authors' workflow: Estimation of nucleated cell counts relied on the amplification of reference gene primers. The assay was immunoSEQ multiplex PCR, and TCRdb's table has in-frame clones only and misses some. V and J calls and clone size are those listed in that table; D and trimming were worked out from the DNA. The sample records 150,000 or so clones, about nine tenths being singletons. The chain has TRBV18 and TRBJ1-6; 11 bases line up with TRBD1. The sequence was obtained from a man aged 55 to 69 with active or convalescent COVID-19. The sequenced material came from peripheral blood. CDR3 loop: CASSYGQGAMNSPLHF. The CDR3 DNA reads as TGTGCCAGCTCATACGGACAGGGGGCGATGAATTCACCCCTCCACTTT.